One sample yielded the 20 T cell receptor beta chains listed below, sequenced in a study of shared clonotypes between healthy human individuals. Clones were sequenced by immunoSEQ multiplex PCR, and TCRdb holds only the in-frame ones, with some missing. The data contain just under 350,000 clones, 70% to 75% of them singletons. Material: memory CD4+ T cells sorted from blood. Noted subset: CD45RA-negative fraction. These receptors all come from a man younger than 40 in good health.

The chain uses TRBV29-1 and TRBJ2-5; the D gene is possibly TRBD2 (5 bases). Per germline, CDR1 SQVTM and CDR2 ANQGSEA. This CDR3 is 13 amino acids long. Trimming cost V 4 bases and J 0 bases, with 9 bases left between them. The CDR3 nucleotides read TGCAGCGTTGCCCGGGGATACCAAGAGACCCAGTACTTC. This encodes CSVARGYQETQYF. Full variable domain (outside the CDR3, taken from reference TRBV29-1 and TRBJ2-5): SAVISQKPSRDICQRGTSLTIQCQVDSQVTMMFWYRQQPGQSLTLIATANQGSEATYESGFVIDKFPISRPNLTFSTLTVSNMSPEDSSIYLCSVARGYQETQYFGPGTRLLVL.

The CDR3 loop reads CASSTSGTSPYEQYF. For the CDR3, the DNA is TGTGCCAGCAGCACCAGTGGTACGAGTCCCTACGAGCAGTACTTC. The rearrangement links TRBV7-2 to TRBJ2-7, with D unclear. The germline CDR1 and CDR2 sequences are SGHTA and FQGNSA. V was cut by 5 bases and J by 2 bases, with 16 bases left in between. The CDR3 loop spans 15 amino acids.

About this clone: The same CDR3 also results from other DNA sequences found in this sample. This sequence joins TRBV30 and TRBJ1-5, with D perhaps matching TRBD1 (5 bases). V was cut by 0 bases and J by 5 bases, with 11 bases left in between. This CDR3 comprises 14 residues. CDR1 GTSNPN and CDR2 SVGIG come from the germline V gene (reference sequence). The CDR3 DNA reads TGTGCCTGGAGTGTACTCGGGGGAGATCAGCCCCAGCATTTT. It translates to CAWSVLGGDQPQHF.

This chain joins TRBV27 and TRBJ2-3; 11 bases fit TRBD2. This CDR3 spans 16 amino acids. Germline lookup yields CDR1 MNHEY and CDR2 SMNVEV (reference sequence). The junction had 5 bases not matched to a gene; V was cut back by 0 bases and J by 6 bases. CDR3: CASSLSPSGRSDTQYF. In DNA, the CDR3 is TGTGCCAGCAGTTTATCGCCTAGCGGGAGGTCGGATACGCAGTATTTT.

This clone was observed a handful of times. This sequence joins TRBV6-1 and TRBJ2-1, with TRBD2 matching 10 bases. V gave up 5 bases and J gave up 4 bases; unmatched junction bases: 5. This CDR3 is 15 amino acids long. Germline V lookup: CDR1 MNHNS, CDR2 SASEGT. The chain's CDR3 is CASSLAGVSYNEQFF. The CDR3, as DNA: TGTGCCAGCAGTCTAGCGGGAGTGTCGTACAATGAGCAGTTCTTC.

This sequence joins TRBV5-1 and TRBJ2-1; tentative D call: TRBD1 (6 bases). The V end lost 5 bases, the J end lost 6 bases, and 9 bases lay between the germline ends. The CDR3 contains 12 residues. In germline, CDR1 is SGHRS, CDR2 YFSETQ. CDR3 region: CASRDRPNEQFF. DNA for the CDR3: TGCGCCAGCAGAGACAGGCCCAATGAGCAGTTCTTC.

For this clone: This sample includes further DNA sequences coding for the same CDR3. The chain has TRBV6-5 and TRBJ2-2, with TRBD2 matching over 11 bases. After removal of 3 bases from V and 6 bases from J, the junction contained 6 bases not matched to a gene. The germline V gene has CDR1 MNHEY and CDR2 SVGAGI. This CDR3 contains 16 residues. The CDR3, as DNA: TGTGCCAGCAGTTATTTAACTAGCGGGAGACCCGGGGAGCTGTTTTTT. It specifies CASSYLTSGRPGELFF.

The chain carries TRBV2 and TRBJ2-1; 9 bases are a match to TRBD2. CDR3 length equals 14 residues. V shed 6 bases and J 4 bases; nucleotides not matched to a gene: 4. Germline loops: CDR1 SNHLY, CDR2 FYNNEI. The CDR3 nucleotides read TGTGCCAGCAGCGGACTAGCGAAATACAATGAGCAGTTCTTC. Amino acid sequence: CASSGLAKYNEQFF.

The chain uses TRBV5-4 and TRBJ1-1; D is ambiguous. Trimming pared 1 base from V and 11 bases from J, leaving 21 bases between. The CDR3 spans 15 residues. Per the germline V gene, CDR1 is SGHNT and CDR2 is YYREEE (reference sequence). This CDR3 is CASSLYGQKDFFAFF. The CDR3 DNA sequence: TGTGCCAGCAGCTTGTATGGTCAGAAGGATTTCTTCGCTTTCTTT. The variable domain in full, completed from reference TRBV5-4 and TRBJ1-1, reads ETGVTQSPTHLIKTRGQQVTLRCSSQSGHNTVSWYQQALGQGPQFIFQYYREEENGRGNFPPRFSGLQFPNYSSELNVNALELDDSALYLCASSLYGQKDFFAFFGQGTRLTVV.

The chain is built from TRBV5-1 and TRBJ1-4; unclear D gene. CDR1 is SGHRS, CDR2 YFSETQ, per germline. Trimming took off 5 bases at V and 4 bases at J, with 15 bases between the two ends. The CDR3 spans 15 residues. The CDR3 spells CASRPGWQHNEKLFF. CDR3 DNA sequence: TGCGCCAGCAGACCTGGTTGGCAACATAATGAAAAACTGTTTTTT.

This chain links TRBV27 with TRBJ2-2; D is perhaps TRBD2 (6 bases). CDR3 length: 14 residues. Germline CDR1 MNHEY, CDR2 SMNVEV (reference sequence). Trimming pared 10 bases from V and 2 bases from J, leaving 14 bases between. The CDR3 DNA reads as TGTGCCACCGTCCGGCGGGACAACACCGGGGAGCTGTTTTTT. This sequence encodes CATVRRDNTGELFF.

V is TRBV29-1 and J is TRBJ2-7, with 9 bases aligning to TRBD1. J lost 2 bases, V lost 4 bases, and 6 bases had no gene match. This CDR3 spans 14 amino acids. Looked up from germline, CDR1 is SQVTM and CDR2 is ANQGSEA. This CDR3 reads CSVGPGQGAYEQYF. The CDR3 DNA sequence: TGCAGCGTTGGGCCGGGACAGGGCGCCTACGAGCAGTACTTC.

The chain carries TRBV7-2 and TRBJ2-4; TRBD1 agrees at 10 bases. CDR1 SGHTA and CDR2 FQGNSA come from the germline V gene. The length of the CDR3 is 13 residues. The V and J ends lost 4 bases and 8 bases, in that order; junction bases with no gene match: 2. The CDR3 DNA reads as TGTGCCAGCAGCTCGGACAGGGGGGACATTCAGTACTTC. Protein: CASSSDRGDIQYF.

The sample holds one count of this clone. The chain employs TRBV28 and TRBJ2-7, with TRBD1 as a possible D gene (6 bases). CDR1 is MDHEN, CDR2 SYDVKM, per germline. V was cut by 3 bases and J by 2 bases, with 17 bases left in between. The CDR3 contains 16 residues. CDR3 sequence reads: CASSLSRGTRTYEQYF. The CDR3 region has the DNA TGTGCCAGCAGTTTGTCGAGGGGGACGCGAACCTACGAGCAGTACTTC.

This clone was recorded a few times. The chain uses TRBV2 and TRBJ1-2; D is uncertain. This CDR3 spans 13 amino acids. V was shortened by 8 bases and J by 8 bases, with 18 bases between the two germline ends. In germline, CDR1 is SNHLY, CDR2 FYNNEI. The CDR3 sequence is CASPPPTSRGYTF. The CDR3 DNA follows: TGTGCCAGCCCACCGCCCACCTCGAGAGGCTACACCTTC.

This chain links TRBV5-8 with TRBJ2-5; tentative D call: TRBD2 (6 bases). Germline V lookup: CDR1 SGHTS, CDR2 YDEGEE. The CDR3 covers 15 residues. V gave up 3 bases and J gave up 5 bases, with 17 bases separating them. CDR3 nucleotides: TGTGCCAGCAGCTGGGGGAGGACGACGCAGGAGACCCAGTACTTC. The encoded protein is CASSWGRTTQETQYF.

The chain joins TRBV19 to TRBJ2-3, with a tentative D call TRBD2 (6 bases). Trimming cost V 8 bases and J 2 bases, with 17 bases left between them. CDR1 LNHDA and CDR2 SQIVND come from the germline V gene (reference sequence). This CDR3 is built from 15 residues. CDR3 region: CASARDSLPTDTQYF. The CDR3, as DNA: TGTGCCAGTGCCCGGGACTCCCTGCCCACAGATACGCAGTATTTT. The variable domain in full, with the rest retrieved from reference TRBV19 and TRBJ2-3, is DGGITQSPKYLFRKEGQNVTLSCEQNLNHDAMYWYRQDPGQGLRLIYYSQIVNDFQKGDIAEGYSVSREKKESFPLTVTSAQKNPTAFYLCASARDSLPTDTQYFGPGTRLTVL.

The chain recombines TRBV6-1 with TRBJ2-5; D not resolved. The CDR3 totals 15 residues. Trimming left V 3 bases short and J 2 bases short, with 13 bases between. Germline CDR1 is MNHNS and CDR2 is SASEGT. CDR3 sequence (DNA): TGTGCCAGCAGTGACCCCTCTCGGATGCAAGAGACCCAGTACTTC. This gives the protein CASSDPSRMQETQYF.

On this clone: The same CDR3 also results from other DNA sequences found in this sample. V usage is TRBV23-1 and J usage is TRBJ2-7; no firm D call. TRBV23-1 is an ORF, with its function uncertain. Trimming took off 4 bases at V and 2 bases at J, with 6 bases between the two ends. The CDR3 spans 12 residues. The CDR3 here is CASSPSTYEQYF. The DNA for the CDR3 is TGCGCCAGCAGTCCGTCGACCTACGAGCAGTACTTC.

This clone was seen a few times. CDR3 sequence: CASSVGLAGVTGELFF. CDR3 nucleotides: TGTGCCAGCAGCGTGGGACTAGCGGGAGTTACCGGGGAGCTGTTTTTT. The V gene is TRBV7-2, the J gene TRBJ2-2; 14 bases map to TRBD2. V dropped 5 bases and J dropped 5; count of bases not matched to a gene: 4. Germline CDR1 and CDR2: SGHTA and FQGNSA. The CDR3 has 16 amino acids.